These 31 T cell receptor beta chains originate from one sample sequenced in a study of blood T cell repertoires in COVID-19 (dated by TCRdb to 2018 to 2021). Libraries were constructed by the immunoSEQ multiplex PCR assay. In TCRdb, the immuneACCESS table is reduced to in-frame sequences with V and J assigned. These tables do not hold every clone; where another copy was compared, an unresolved V gene accounts for under half, and the others remain unexplained. For this sample there are nearly 200,000 clones; 65% to 85% appear just once. The ten largest clones represent around 7% of the sample. The sample was PBMCs or T cells enriched from blood (not recorded which). The receptors originated from a man aged 35 to 55 who had recovered from COVID-19.

This clone has only one observation. V gene TRBV10-3 combines with J gene TRBJ1-1; D gene uncertain. Germline CDR1 reads ENHRY; CDR2 reads SYGVKD. Trimming took 2 bases from V and 1 from J, leaving 8 bases between them. CDR3 size: 14 residues. Here the CDR3 reads CAISEGGQNTEAFF. The CDR3 region has the DNA TGTGCCATCAGTGAGGGAGGCCAGAACACTGAAGCTTTCTTT.

DNA for the CDR3: TGTGCCAGCAGCGTAGGGCTAGCGGGGGGTCGGAACGGGGAGCTGTTTTTT. Its protein product is CASSVGLAGGRNGELFF. V and J are TRBV9 and TRBJ2-2, with 11 bases that match TRBD2. The germline gives CDR1 SGDLS, CDR2 YYNGEE. V shed 0 bases, J shed 7 bases, and the junction held 8 bases outside the gene matches. The length of the CDR3 is 17 residues.

The gene calls are TRBV5-4 and TRBJ1-1; D remains ambiguous. Trimming stripped 3 bases from V and 3 bases from J, with 12 bases between. The V gene's germline CDR1 is SGHNT and CDR2 YYREEE (reference sequence). The CDR3 runs 14 residues. CDR3 bases: TGTGCCAGCAGCTCGGGAGGTATAGACACTGAAGCTTTCTTT. It is translated as CASSSGGIDTEAFF.

The V call is TRBV7-9, the J call TRBJ1-4; tentatively, D is TRBD1 (5 bases). The CDR3 spans 12 residues. Germline V CDR1 and CDR2: SEHNR, FQNEAQ (reference sequence). Trimming removed 7 bases from V and 8 bases from J, with 11 bases in between. CDR3 sequence (DNA): TGTGCCAGCAACCCTGGGGGGGAAAAACTGTTTTTT. This sequence encodes CASNPGGEKLFF.

The chain employs TRBV28 and TRBJ2-3; 9 nucleotides match TRBD2. The trim removed 4 bases at V and 2 bases at J, leaving 13 bases unmatched. The CDR3 length is 18 residues. Germline CDR1 reads MDHEN; CDR2 reads SYDVKM. CDR3 amino acids: CASSSSPGSGGFTDTQYF. The CDR3 DNA reads TGTGCCAGCAGTTCCTCCCCCGGGAGCGGGGGGTTCACAGATACGCAGTATTTT.

This chain links TRBV2 with TRBJ1-1, with D possibly TRBD1 on 5 matching bases. This CDR3 spans 16 amino acids. The germline gives CDR1 SNHLY, CDR2 FYNNEI. V shed 6 bases and J shed 4 bases, with 21 bases lying between them. The CDR3 DNA is TGTGCCAGCAGACCTTTCGGGGGGGTGAGAGGCACTGAAGCTTTCTTT. This codes for CASRPFGGVRGTEAFF. The full variable domain, its missing parts supplied by reference TRBV2 and TRBJ1-1, is EPEVTQTPSHQVTQMGQEVILRCVPISNHLYFYWYRQILGQKVEFLVSFYNNEISEKSEIFDDQFSVERPDGSNFTLKIRSTKLEDSAMYFCASRPFGGVRGTEAFFGQGTRLTVV.

V usage is TRBV18 and J usage is TRBJ1-2; a possible D gene is TRBD1 (5 bases). The CDR3 runs 14 residues. Trimming stripped 3 bases from V and 6 bases from J, with 14 bases between. Germline values: CDR1 KGHSH, CDR2 LQKENI. The CDR3 loop reads CASSPNRGGDGYTF. The CDR3 DNA follows: TGTGCCAGCTCACCTAATCGCGGGGGGGATGGCTACACCTTC.

This clone turned up a few times. The V gene is TRBV3-1 (or the pseudogene TRBV3-2), the J gene TRBJ2-2; 10 nucleotides line up with TRBD1. J lost 5 bases, V lost 11 bases, and 8 bases had no gene match. There are 14 residues in the CDR3. Germline-derived CDR1 and CDR2 are LGHDT and YNNKEL (reference sequence). In DNA form, the CDR3 reads TGTGCCGCGAAGGAGGGACAGGGGACCGGGGAGCTGTTTTTT. Its protein product is CAAKEGQGTGELFF.

The chain recombines TRBV7-9 with TRBJ2-7; D gene ambiguous. This CDR3 is built from 13 residues. V lost 1 base to trimming and J lost 6 bases, with 10 bases between them. Germline CDR1 and CDR2: SEHNR and FQNEAQ (reference sequence). CDR3: CASSLDSQTEQYF. CDR3 DNA sequence: TGTGCCAGCAGCTTAGACAGCCAGACCGAGCAGTACTTC.

J is TRBJ2-7 and V is TRBV29-1; 8 bases align to TRBD1. Germline values: CDR1 SQVTM, CDR2 ANQGSEA. Trimming took 7 bases from V and 3 from J; bases not matched to a gene: 8. The CDR3 spans 13 residues. The CDR3 reads CSDIRDRNYEQYF. In DNA form, the CDR3 reads TGCAGCGATATAAGGGACAGGAACTACGAGCAGTACTTC.

The J gene is TRBJ1-2, the V gene TRBV19, with D unclear. Trimming took 2 bases from V and 7 from J, leaving 11 bases between them. The CDR3 is 13 residues long. CDR1 and CDR2 (germline): LNHDA, SQIVND (reference sequence). The CDR3 reads CASSISGLGGYTF. CDR3 nucleotide sequence: TGTGCCAGTAGTATAAGCGGATTGGGTGGCTACACCTTC. The full variable domain, with the rest looked up from reference TRBV19 and TRBJ1-2, is DGGITQSPKYLFRKEGQNVTLSCEQNLNHDAMYWYRQDPGQGLRLIYYSQIVNDFQKGDIAEGYSVSREKKESFPLTVTSAQKNPTAFYLCASSISGLGGYTFGSGTRLTVV.

The chain couples TRBV5-1 to TRBJ2-6; 9 nucleotides align to TRBD1. Per the germline V gene, CDR1 is SGHRS and CDR2 is YFSETQ. The CDR3 is 16 amino acids. J gave up 3 bases and V 6 bases, and 7 bases lay outside the gene matches. The DNA for the CDR3 is TGCGCCAGCAAACAGGGGGCGAGTAATGGGGCCAACGTCCTGACTTTC. Translation: CASKQGASNGANVLTF.

The genes are TRBV5-6 and TRBJ1-6, with D perhaps TRBD1 (5 bases). This CDR3 is 17 amino acids long. The germline gives CDR1 SGHDT, CDR2 YYEEEE. Trimming took 0 bases from V and 2 from J, leaving 12 bases between them. The CDR3 loop reads CASSLDTGDPYNSPLHF. CDR3 in DNA: TGTGCCAGCAGCTTGGATACGGGGGACCCCTATAATTCACCCCTCCACTTT.

CDR3 in amino acids: CASSLTSGASNTDTQYF. The CDR3 bases are TGTGCCAGCAGTTTGACTAGCGGGGCGTCTAACACAGATACGCAGTATTTT. The rearrangement links TRBV28 to TRBJ2-3, with TRBD2 identical over 11 bases. The CDR3 sequence is 17 residues long. Germline values: CDR1 MDHEN, CDR2 SYDVKM. Germline trimming cut 3 bases from V and 2 bases from J; bases unmatched to any gene: 7. The full variable domain, rest sourced from reference TRBV28 and TRBJ2-3, is DVKVTQSSRYLVKRTGEKVFLECVQDMDHENMFWYRQDPGLGLRLIYFSYDVKMKEKGDIPEGYSVSREKKERFSLILESASTNQTSMYLCASSLTSGASNTDTQYFGPGTRLTVL.

J is TRBJ1-6 and V is TRBV12-3 or TRBV12-4; tentative D call: TRBD1 (5 bases). CDR3 length equals 13 residues. Trimming took 8 bases from V and 5 from J, leaving 10 bases between them. Here the CDR3 DNA reads TGTGCCAGCTCCCAGGGAAATAATTCACCCCTCCACTTT. As protein: CASSQGNNSPLHF.

The J gene is TRBJ1-1, the V gene TRBV28; 7 bases agree with TRBD1. Germline V gene data show CDR1 as MDHEN and CDR2 as SYDVKM. This CDR3 is 18 amino acids long. V lost 5 bases, J lost 0 bases, and 15 bases stayed unmatched. The DNA of the CDR3 is TGTGCCAGCAGTGACCCGGGGACAGCCCTACTCTTGAACACTGAAGCTTTCTTT. Protein: CASSDPGTALLLNTEAFF. The variable domain in full, with the rest retrieved from reference TRBV28 and TRBJ1-1, is DVKVTQSSRYLVKRTGEKVFLECVQDMDHENMFWYRQDPGLGLRLIYFSYDVKMKEKGDIPEGYSVSREKKERFSLILESASTNQTSMYLCASSDPGTALLLNTEAFFGQGTRLTVV.

The chain recombines TRBV29-1 with TRBJ2-7; 7 bases line up with TRBD1. CDR3 length: 14 amino acids. J gave up 2 bases and V 6 bases, and 10 bases lay outside the gene matches. The V gene's germline CDR1 is SQVTM and CDR2 ANQGSEA. CDR3 nucleotide sequence: TGCAGCGTCCGAAACAGGGGAAACGCCTACGAGCAGTACTTC. This sequence encodes CSVRNRGNAYEQYF.

This clone came up once. The chain recombines TRBV5-6 with TRBJ2-5; 12 nucleotides align to TRBD1. The CDR3 is 17 residues long. Germline V gene data show CDR1 as SGHDT and CDR2 as YYEEEE. With V trimmed by 4 bases and J by 5 bases, 12 bases remained unmatched. Here the CDR3 reads CASSRTTGTGGAETQYF. The CDR3, as DNA: TGTGCCAGCAGCCGAACTACCGGGACAGGGGGCGCGGAGACCCAGTACTTC.

About this clone itself: The same CDR3 can be traced to other DNA sequences in this sample. This rearrangement joins TRBV5-5 to TRBJ1-1, with a tentative D call TRBD1 (5 bases). The CDR3 has 13 amino acids. The germline V and J ends were trimmed by 1 base and 1 base, with 5 bases remaining between them. The V gene's germline CDR1 is SGHKS and CDR2 YYEKEE (reference sequence). The CDR3 spells CASSLTGNTEAFF. CDR3 DNA: TGTGCCAGCAGCTTGACAGGGAACACTGAAGCTTTCTTT.

The chain carries TRBV7-9 and TRBJ1-1; TRBD1 aligns across 12 bases. Germline assignment: CDR1 SEHNR and CDR2 FQNEAQ (reference sequence). The ends lost 2 bases at V and 5 bases at J; junction bases unmatched: 3. This CDR3 has 15 amino acids. CDR3 DNA: TGTGCCAGCAGCTTACTGGGACAGGGGGCGACTGAAGCTTTCTTT. Translating gives CASSLLGQGATEAFF.

This chain joins TRBV7-9 and TRBJ1-1; D may be TRBD1 (6 bases). Trimming removed 1 base from V and 9 bases from J, with 21 bases in between. CDR1 and CDR2 from the germline V gene are SEHNR and FQNEAQ (reference sequence). This CDR3 contains 16 residues. CDR3 region: CASSLGGGRSTLKAFF. As DNA, the CDR3 is TGTGCCAGCAGCTTAGGGGGGGGCCGTTCAACACTGAAAGCTTTCTTT.

This chain joins TRBV9 and TRBJ2-7; the match to TRBD1 covers 7 bases. V was pared by 4 bases and J by 6 bases, with 10 bases of the junction left unmatched. The CDR3 contains 14 residues. Germline CDR1 and CDR2: SGDLS and YYNGEE. Here the CDR3 DNA reads TGTGCCAGCAGCCCACACCTGACAGGGACCGAGCAGTACTTC. Translating gives CASSPHLTGTEQYF.

In its sample, this clone was seen a few times. The CDR3 bases are TGTGCCAGCAGCTTAGGGTCCCAGGGGGCTGAGACCCAGTACTTC. It is translated as CASSLGSQGAETQYF. The chain joins TRBV7-9 to TRBJ2-5; 8 bases line up with TRBD1. The CDR3 has 15 residues. The germline V gene has CDR1 SEHNR and CDR2 FQNEAQ (reference sequence). The V and J ends lost 1 base and 5 bases, in that order; junction bases with no gene match: 6.

This sequence joins TRBV10-1 and TRBJ1-2; D is perhaps TRBD1 (6 bases). The CDR3 has 15 residues. The germline V gene encodes CDR1 WNHNN and CDR2 SYGVQD (reference sequence). Trimming stripped 0 bases from V and 3 bases from J, with 11 bases between. CDR3 residues: CASSESPDRYYGYTF. CDR3 sequence (DNA): TGCGCCAGCAGTGAGTCCCCGGACAGATACTATGGCTACACCTTC.

The chain combines TRBV5-1 with TRBJ1-1, with 7 bases that match TRBD1. From germline, CDR1 is SGHRS and CDR2 YFSETQ. The CDR3 contains 13 residues. V gave up 4 bases and J gave up 1 base; unmatched junction bases: 1. The CDR3 DNA reads TGCGCCAGCAGCGGGACAGAGAACACTGAAGCTTTCTTT. The encoded protein is CASSGTENTEAFF.

The V and J genes are TRBV9 and TRBJ2-7; 11 nucleotides align to TRBD2. From germline, CDR1 is SGDLS and CDR2 YYNGEE. The V gene end was trimmed by 2 bases and the J gene end by 7 bases; junction bases not matched to a gene: 8. The CDR3 totals 15 residues. The CDR3 DNA reads as TGTGCCAGCAGCGTGACTAGCGGGGTCCCGGGGGAGCAGTACTTC. It codes for CASSVTSGVPGEQYF.

This clone was detected only once. The chain has TRBV4-3 and TRBJ1-2, with TRBD1 matching 9 bases. The V gene's germline CDR1 is LGHNA and CDR2 YSLEER. This CDR3 contains 14 residues. V trimming: 4 bases; J trimming: 7 bases; junction bases outside the gene matches: 7. The CDR3 coding sequence is TGCGCCAGCAGCCCCCGGACAGGGGAGGGTGGCTACACCTTC. Translating gives CASSPRTGEGGYTF.

The sample holds a few counts of this clone. CDR3 residues: CASNRGSPQETQYF. The CDR3 region has the DNA TGTGCCAGCAACAGGGGCAGCCCCCAAGAGACCCAGTACTTC. The genes are TRBV11-1 and TRBJ2-5, with 7 bases fitting TRBD1. Germline assignment: CDR1 SGHAT and CDR2 FQDESV (reference sequence). J gave up 1 base and V 7 bases, and 6 bases lay outside the gene matches. CDR3 length: 14 amino acids. Filled out from reference TRBV11-1 and TRBJ2-5, the complete variable domain reads EAEVAQSPRYKITEKSQAVAFWCDPISGHATLYWYRQILGQGPELLVQFQDESVVDDSQLPKDRFSAERLKGVDSTLKIQPAELGDSAMYLCASNRGSPQETQYFGPGTRLLVL.

The V call is TRBV3-1 (or the pseudogene TRBV3-2), the J call TRBJ1-1; TRBD1 agrees at 7 bases. CDR3 length: 16 amino acids. Trimming at V came to 0 bases and at J to 7 bases, leaving 11 bases not matched to a gene. CDR1 LGHDT and CDR2 YNNKEL come from the germline V gene (reference sequence). The CDR3 region has the DNA TGTGCCAGCAGCCAAGAAGTGGGTTCAGGGGGAAATGAAGCTTTCTTT. Amino acids: CASSQEVGSGGNEAFF.

This clone occurred a few times. The rearrangement links TRBV19 to TRBJ1-5, with unresolved D. Trimming removed 5 bases from V and 0 bases from J, with 11 bases in between. This CDR3 comprises 15 residues. Germline assignment: CDR1 LNHDA and CDR2 SQIVND (reference sequence). CDR3 sequence: CASSLLAGSNQPQHF. CDR3 nucleotides: TGTGCCAGTAGTCTGCTTGCGGGTAGCAATCAGCCCCAGCATTTT.

The J gene is TRBJ1-1, the V gene TRBV6-5; 10 bases match TRBD1. Per germline, CDR1 MNHEY and CDR2 SVGAGI. The CDR3 is 14 residues long. Trimming at V came to 6 bases and at J to 10 bases, leaving 11 bases not matched to a gene. This CDR3 is CASRNGGTGVVAFF. CDR3 bases: TGTGCCAGCAGGAACGGCGGGACAGGGGTGGTAGCTTTCTTT.